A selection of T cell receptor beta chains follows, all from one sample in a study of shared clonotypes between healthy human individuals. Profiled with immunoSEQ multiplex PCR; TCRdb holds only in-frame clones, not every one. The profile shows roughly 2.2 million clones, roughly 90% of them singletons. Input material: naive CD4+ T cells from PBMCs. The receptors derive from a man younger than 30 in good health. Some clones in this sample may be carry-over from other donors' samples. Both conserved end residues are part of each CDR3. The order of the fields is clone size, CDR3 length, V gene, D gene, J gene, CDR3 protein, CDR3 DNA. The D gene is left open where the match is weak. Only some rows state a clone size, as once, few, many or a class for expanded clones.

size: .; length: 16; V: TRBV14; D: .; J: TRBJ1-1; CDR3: CASSRGARDLDTEAFF; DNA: TGTGCCAGCAGCCGCGGGGCCCGGGACCTAGACACTGAAGCTTTCTTT
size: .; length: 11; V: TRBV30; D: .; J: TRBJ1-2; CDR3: CAWIAEYGYTF; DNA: TGTGCCTGGATAGCCGAGTATGGCTACACCTTC
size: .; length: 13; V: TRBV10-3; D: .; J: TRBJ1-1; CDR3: CAISETQRTEAFF; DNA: TGTGCCATCAGTGAGACGCAGCGCACTGAAGCTTTCTTT
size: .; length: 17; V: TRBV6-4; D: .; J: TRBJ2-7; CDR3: CASSERHGGADTYEQYF; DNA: TGTGCCAGCAGTGAAAGACATGGGGGCGCTGATACCTACGAGCAGTACTTC
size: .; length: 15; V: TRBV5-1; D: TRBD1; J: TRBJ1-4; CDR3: CASRQGAPTNEKLFF; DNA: TGCGCCAGCCGGCAGGGGGCCCCAACTAATGAAAAACTGTTTTTT
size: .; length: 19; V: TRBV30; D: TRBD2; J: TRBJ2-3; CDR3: CAWSRIFVEAGGNTDTQYF; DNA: TGTGCCTGGAGTAGGATCTTTGTCGAAGCGGGAGGGAACACAGATACGCAGTATTTT
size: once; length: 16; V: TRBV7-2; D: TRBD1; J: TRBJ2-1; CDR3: CASSPQRGQGPHEQFF; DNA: TGTGCCAGCAGCCCCCAGCGTGGACAGGGCCCCCATGAGCAGTTCTTC
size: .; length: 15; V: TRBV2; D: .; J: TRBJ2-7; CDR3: CASRKDGLSSYEQYF; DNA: TGTGCCAGCAGGAAGGACGGACTCTCCAGCTACGAGCAGTACTTC
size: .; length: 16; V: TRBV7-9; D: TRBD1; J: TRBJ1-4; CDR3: CASSLVGTGSNEKLFF; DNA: TGTGCCAGCAGCTTAGTAGGGACAGGTTCTAATGAAAAACTGTTTTTT
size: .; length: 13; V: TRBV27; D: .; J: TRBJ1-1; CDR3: CASRNRVNTEAFF; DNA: TGTGCCAGCAGAAACAGGGTGAACACTGAAGCTTTCTTT
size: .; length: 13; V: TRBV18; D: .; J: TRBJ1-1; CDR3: CASRHSEDTEAFF; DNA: TGTGCCAGCCGTCATTCGGAGGACACTGAAGCTTTCTTT
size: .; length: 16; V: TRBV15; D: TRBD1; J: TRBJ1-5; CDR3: CATSRDVGQGWQPQHF; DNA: TGTGCCACCAGCAGAGATGTGGGACAGGGGTGGCAGCCCCAGCATTTT
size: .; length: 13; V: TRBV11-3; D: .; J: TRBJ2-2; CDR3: CASSLDLSGELFF; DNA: TGTGCCAGCAGCTTAGATCTGAGCGGGGAGCTGTTTTTT
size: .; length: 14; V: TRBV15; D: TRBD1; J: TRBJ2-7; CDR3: CATSTGDRGVGQYF; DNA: TGTGCCACCAGCACGGGGGACAGGGGAGTCGGGCAGTACTTC
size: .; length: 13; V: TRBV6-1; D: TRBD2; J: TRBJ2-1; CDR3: CASSVTGRDEQFF; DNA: TGTGCCAGCAGTGTGACGGGGAGGGATGAGCAGTTCTTC
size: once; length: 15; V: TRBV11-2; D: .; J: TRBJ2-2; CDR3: CASSSLAANTGELFF; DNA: TGTGCCAGCAGCTCCTTAGCCGCGAACACCGGGGAGCTGTTTTTT
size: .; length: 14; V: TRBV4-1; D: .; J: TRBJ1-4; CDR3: CASSQDRVGEKLFF; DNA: TGCGCCAGCAGCCAAGATAGGGTCGGGGAAAAACTGTTTTTT
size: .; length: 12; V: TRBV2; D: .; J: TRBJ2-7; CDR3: CASRLGPGEQYF; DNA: TGTGCCAGCCGTTTGGGGCCGGGCGAGCAGTACTTC
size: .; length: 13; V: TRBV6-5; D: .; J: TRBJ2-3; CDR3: CASSIPGADTQYF; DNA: TGTGCCAGCAGTATCCCCGGGGCAGATACGCAGTATTTT
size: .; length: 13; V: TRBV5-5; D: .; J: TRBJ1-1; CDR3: CASSPGVWTEAFF; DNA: TGTGCCAGCAGCCCCGGGGTATGGACTGAAGCTTTCTTT
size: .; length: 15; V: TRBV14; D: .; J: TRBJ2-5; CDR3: CASSRDPQGYETQYF; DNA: TGTGCCAGCAGCCGGGACCCCCAAGGGTATGAGACCCAGTACTTC
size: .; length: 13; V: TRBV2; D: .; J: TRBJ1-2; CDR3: CASSEETEGGYTF; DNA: TGTGCCAGCAGTGAGGAGACGGAAGGGGGCTACACCTTC
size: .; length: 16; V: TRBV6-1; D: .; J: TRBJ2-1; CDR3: CASSDDGKSSYNEQFF; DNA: TGTGCCAGCAGTGATGATGGGAAGAGCTCCTACAATGAGCAGTTCTTC
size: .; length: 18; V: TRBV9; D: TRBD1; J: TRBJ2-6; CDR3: CASSVVRPGGSGANVLTF; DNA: TGTGCCAGCAGCGTAGTGAGGCCAGGGGGTTCCGGGGCCAACGTCCTGACTTTC
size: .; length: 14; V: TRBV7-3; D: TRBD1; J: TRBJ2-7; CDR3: CASSLKGQGAMQYF; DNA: TGTGCCAGCAGCTTAAAGGGACAGGGGGCTATGCAGTACTTC
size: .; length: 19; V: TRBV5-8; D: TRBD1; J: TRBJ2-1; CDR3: CASSLPGQGRGSSYNEQFF; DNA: TGTGCCAGCAGCTTGCCGGGACAGGGACGCGGGAGCTCCTACAATGAGCAGTTCTTC
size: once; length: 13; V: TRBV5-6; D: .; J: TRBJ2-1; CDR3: CATTRGFENEQFF; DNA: TGTGCCACCACCCGCGGGTTTGAAAATGAGCAGTTCTTC